This passage covers 8 T cell receptor beta chains from one sample sequenced in a study of blood T cell repertoires in COVID-19. TCRdb's copy holds only in-frame clones and misses some; the assay was immunoSEQ multiplex PCR. The sample records roughly 220,000 clones, around 84% being singletons. The source material was peripheral blood. The origin of the receptors is a young man with active or convalescent COVID-19.

The chain joins TRBV5-6 to TRBJ1-2; TRBD1 aligns across 7 bases. Germline-derived CDR1 and CDR2 are SGHDT and YYEEEE. Trimming removed 0 bases from V and 7 bases from J; junction bases left unmatched: 0. The CDR3 runs 12 residues. CDR3 in DNA: TGTGCCAGCAGCTTGGGACAGGGTGGCTACACCTTC. Translated: CASSLGQGGYTF.

Here the CDR3 reads CASSYSGQDGYTF. The CDR3 DNA sequence: TGTGCCAGCAGTTACTCCGGACAAGACGGCTACACCTTC. The chain recombines TRBV6-5 with TRBJ1-2; possible D gene TRBD1, 5 bases. The V end was cut by 0 bases, the J end by 8 bases, with 10 bases between. In germline, CDR1 is MNHEY, CDR2 SVGAGI. This CDR3 has 13 residues.

The chain is built from TRBV19 and TRBJ2-7; maybe TRBD1 (5 bases). V lost 4 bases, J lost 7 bases, and 17 bases lay in between. CDR1 and CDR2 (germline): LNHDA, SQIVND (reference sequence). The CDR3 consists of 14 residues. CDR3 loop: CASSSTGVLGEQYF. The CDR3 region has the DNA TGTGCCAGTAGTAGTACAGGAGTCTTGGGAGAGCAGTACTTC.

The J gene is TRBJ2-3, the V gene TRBV7-2, with D possibly being TRBD2 (6 bases). Trimming took off 1 base at V and 9 bases at J, with 17 bases between the two ends. CDR3 length: 15 residues. The germline V gene has CDR1 SGHTA and CDR2 FQGNSA. The CDR3 coding sequence is TGTGCCAGCAGCTTAGGATTAGCGGCCTATGACACGCAGTATTTT. Protein product: CASSLGLAAYDTQYF.

The V gene is TRBV28, the J gene TRBJ1-5, with a possible D match to TRBD1 (6 bases). CDR1 is MDHEN, CDR2 SYDVKM, per germline. V dropped 3 bases and J dropped 6 bases, with 15 bases sitting between them. The CDR3 runs to 15 residues. The CDR3 region has the DNA TGTGCCAGCAGTTTGACAGGAATAGCGGGTCAGCCCCAGCATTTT. The encoded protein is CASSLTGIAGQPQHF.

The V call is TRBV11-3, the J call TRBJ2-5, with D possibly TRBD2 on 5 matching bases. The CDR3 contains 15 residues. V was clipped by 5 bases and J by 5 bases, with 18 bases between them. The V gene's germline CDR1 is SGHNT and CDR2 YENEEA. The DNA of the CDR3 is TGTGCCAGCAGCCCGCAAGGAGGCCCGGAGGAGACCCAGTACTTC. It codes for CASSPQGGPEETQYF.

This chain uses TRBV27 with TRBJ2-2, with a weak D call TRBD2 (6 bases). The CDR3 sequence is 17 residues long. Germline-derived CDR1 and CDR2 are MNHEY and SMNVEV (reference sequence). Deletions cut 2 bases from V and 5 bases from J, with 18 bases between. CDR3 DNA: TGTGCCAGCAGTTTAAAGCCCCCGCCTAGCGTTACCGGGGAGCTGTTTTTT. It encodes CASSLKPPPSVTGELFF.

The V and J genes are TRBV19 and TRBJ1-5; the D is unclear. The CDR3 spans 14 residues. Germline values: CDR1 LNHDA, CDR2 SQIVND (reference sequence). V gave up 1 base and J gave up 6 bases, with 10 bases separating them. This CDR3 reads CASSIGAEGQPQHF. The CDR3 region has the DNA TGTGCCAGTAGTATAGGAGCAGAGGGTCAGCCCCAGCATTTT.